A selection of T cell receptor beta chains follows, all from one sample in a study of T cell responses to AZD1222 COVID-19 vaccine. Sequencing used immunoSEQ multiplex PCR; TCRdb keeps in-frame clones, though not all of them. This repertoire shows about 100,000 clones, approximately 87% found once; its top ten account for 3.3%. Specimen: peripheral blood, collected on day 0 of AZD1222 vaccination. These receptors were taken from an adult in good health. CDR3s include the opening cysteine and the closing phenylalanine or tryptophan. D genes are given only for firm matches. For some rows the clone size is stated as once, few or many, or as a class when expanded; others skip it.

CDR3nt: TGCGCCAGCAGCCCGGGACAGGGGTTCCACGAGCAGTACTTC; CDR3aa: CASSPGQGFHEQYF; j_gene: TRBJ2-7; abundance: .; v_gene: TRBV4-1; d_gene: TRBD1
CDR3nt: TGTGCCAGCTCACCGTTCGGGGCTGCAACTAATGAAAAACTGTTTTTT; CDR3aa: CASSPFGAATNEKLFF; j_gene: TRBJ1-4; abundance: .; v_gene: TRBV18; d_gene: .
CDR3nt: TGTGCCAGCAGCCTAGGACAGAACTATGGCTACACCTTC; CDR3aa: CASSLGQNYGYTF; j_gene: TRBJ1-2; abundance: .; v_gene: TRBV7-9; d_gene: .
CDR3nt: TGTGCCAGCAGTTACAGCGGGCAGGGGGTTCGGCAGTACTTC; CDR3aa: CASSYSGQGVRQYF; j_gene: TRBJ2-7; abundance: .; v_gene: TRBV6-5; d_gene: .
CDR3nt: TGCGCCAGCAGCTTGGCATTAGCGGCCACAGATACGCAGTATTTT; CDR3aa: CASSLALAATDTQYF; j_gene: TRBJ2-3; abundance: .; v_gene: TRBV5-1; d_gene: .
CDR3nt: TGTGCCAGCAGCTTAGACCGGGTCAGCCAACCGCACATCTCTGGAAACACCATATATTTT; CDR3aa: CASSLDRVSQPHISGNTIYF; j_gene: TRBJ1-3; abundance: few; v_gene: TRBV11-3; d_gene: .
CDR3nt: TGTGCCAGCAGAGCGGGGGGGCCGCAGTTCTTC; CDR3aa: CASRAGGPQFF; j_gene: TRBJ2-1; abundance: .; v_gene: TRBV2; d_gene: TRBD2
CDR3nt: TGTGCCAGTTCCCCGGGACAACAGAATTCACCCCTCCACTTT; CDR3aa: CASSPGQQNSPLHF; j_gene: TRBJ1-6; abundance: .; v_gene: TRBV27; d_gene: .
CDR3nt: TGTGCCTGGGCCAGGGTGGCAATCACCGGGGAGCTGTTTTTT; CDR3aa: CAWARVAITGELFF; j_gene: TRBJ2-2; abundance: .; v_gene: TRBV30; d_gene: .
CDR3nt: TGTGCCAGCAGTTCAGACAGGGGGCTTAATCAGCCCCAGCATTTT; CDR3aa: CASSSDRGLNQPQHF; j_gene: TRBJ1-5; abundance: .; v_gene: TRBV6-6; d_gene: TRBD1
CDR3nt: TGTGCCAGCAGTTACTCGGAGGTTGGAAACACCATATATTTT; CDR3aa: CASSYSEVGNTIYF; j_gene: TRBJ1-3; abundance: once; v_gene: TRBV6-2/TRBV6-3; d_gene: .
CDR3nt: TGTGCCAGCAGCGTCACAGGGGACTCCTACGAGCAGTACTTC; CDR3aa: CASSVTGDSYEQYF; j_gene: TRBJ2-7; abundance: .; v_gene: TRBV9; d_gene: TRBD1
CDR3nt: TGTGCCAGCAGTACGATCGTGTCGGTGAACACTGAAGCTTTCTTT; CDR3aa: CASSTIVSVNTEAFF; j_gene: TRBJ1-1; abundance: .; v_gene: TRBV4-2; d_gene: .
CDR3nt: TGTGCCAGCAGCCTCACCCAGAGCTCCTACAATGAGCAGTTCTTC; CDR3aa: CASSLTQSSYNEQFF; j_gene: TRBJ2-1; abundance: .; v_gene: TRBV7-2; d_gene: .
CDR3nt: TGTGCCAGCAGCTTAAATGATGGTGGCTACACCTTC; CDR3aa: CASSLNDGGYTF; j_gene: TRBJ1-2; abundance: .; v_gene: TRBV7-9; d_gene: .
CDR3nt: TGTGCCAGCTCACCGGGGATGGGACAGGGGTTGAGAACTGAAGCTTTCTTT; CDR3aa: CASSPGMGQGLRTEAFF; j_gene: TRBJ1-1; abundance: once; v_gene: TRBV18; d_gene: TRBD1
CDR3nt: TGTGCCAGCAGCCCCCTGGAAAGCTACACCTTC; CDR3aa: CASSPLESYTF; j_gene: TRBJ1-2; abundance: .; v_gene: TRBV11-2; d_gene: .
CDR3nt: TGTGCCAGCAGTTTGTACAGGACCGAGCAGTACTTC; CDR3aa: CASSLYRTEQYF; j_gene: TRBJ2-7; abundance: .; v_gene: TRBV6-2/TRBV6-3; d_gene: .
CDR3nt: TGTGCCAGCAGCCCCCCCACAGGTTATGGCTACACCTTC; CDR3aa: CASSPPTGYGYTF; j_gene: TRBJ1-2; abundance: .; v_gene: TRBV3-1/TRBV3-2; d_gene: .
CDR3nt: TGTGCCAGCAGACCTCGGGCCTCTAATGAAAAACTGTTTTTT; CDR3aa: CASRPRASNEKLFF; j_gene: TRBJ1-4; abundance: few; v_gene: TRBV7-9; d_gene: .
CDR3nt: TGTGCCAGCCTAGTTGACAATGAGCAGTTCTTC; CDR3aa: CASLVDNEQFF; j_gene: TRBJ2-1; abundance: .; v_gene: TRBV7-3; d_gene: .
CDR3nt: TGTGCCAGTCAGCGTGGACAGAGCACAGATACGCAGTATTTT; CDR3aa: CASQRGQSTDTQYF; j_gene: TRBJ2-3; abundance: .; v_gene: TRBV19; d_gene: .
CDR3nt: TGTGCCAGCCAGCCCCCAGGGACCAGACGGTGGGATACGCAGTATTTT; CDR3aa: CASQPPGTRRWDTQYF; j_gene: TRBJ2-3; abundance: once; v_gene: TRBV28; d_gene: .
CDR3nt: TGTGCCAGCAGCGAACCGACAGCCCTCTATGGCTACACCTTC; CDR3aa: CASSEPTALYGYTF; j_gene: TRBJ1-2; abundance: .; v_gene: TRBV6-6; d_gene: .
CDR3nt: TGTGCCATAAGGGCGTCGAGCACAGATACGCAGTATTTT; CDR3aa: CAIRASSTDTQYF; j_gene: TRBJ2-3; abundance: few; v_gene: TRBV24-1; d_gene: .
CDR3nt: TGTGCCAGCAGGTCGGACAGGGCTTTCGGCTACACCTTC; CDR3aa: CASRSDRAFGYTF; j_gene: TRBJ1-2; abundance: .; v_gene: TRBV7-3; d_gene: TRBD1
CDR3nt: TGTGCCAGCAGCCAAGAAGGTCGGTTTAACTATGGCTACACCTTC; CDR3aa: CASSQEGRFNYGYTF; j_gene: TRBJ1-2; abundance: .; v_gene: TRBV3-1/TRBV3-2; d_gene: .
CDR3nt: TGTGCCAGCAGTCCAACCTCTATAGCCGATACGCAGTATTTT; CDR3aa: CASSPTSIADTQYF; j_gene: TRBJ2-3; abundance: .; v_gene: TRBV2; d_gene: .
CDR3nt: TGTGCCTGGAGTGTAACAGGGACCTCTGGAAACACCATATATTTT; CDR3aa: CAWSVTGTSGNTIYF; j_gene: TRBJ1-3; abundance: .; v_gene: TRBV30; d_gene: .
CDR3nt: TGCGCCAGCGGCAGACAGGGGGCAGATGAAAAACTGTTTTTT; CDR3aa: CASGRQGADEKLFF; j_gene: TRBJ1-4; abundance: .; v_gene: TRBV5-1; d_gene: TRBD1
CDR3nt: TGTGCCAGCAGCCAAAGTGAAAAACTGTTTTTT; CDR3aa: CASSQSEKLFF; j_gene: TRBJ1-4; abundance: .; v_gene: TRBV3-1/TRBV3-2; d_gene: .
CDR3nt: TGTGCCAGCAGTTTCATTCCGGGACAAGCTACGCAGTATTTT; CDR3aa: CASSFIPGQATQYF; j_gene: TRBJ2-3; abundance: .; v_gene: TRBV2; d_gene: .
CDR3nt: TGTGCCAGCAGCGCGCTTAGAAGGACAGGGGCCAATCAGCCCCAGCATTTT; CDR3aa: CASSALRRTGANQPQHF; j_gene: TRBJ1-5; abundance: .; v_gene: TRBV7-2; d_gene: TRBD1
CDR3nt: TGTGCCACCAGCAGAGATCGAGTCATCGAAAAACTGTTTTTT; CDR3aa: CATSRDRVIEKLFF; j_gene: TRBJ1-4; abundance: once; v_gene: TRBV15; d_gene: .
CDR3nt: TGTGCCAGCAGCTTCTACAGAGACTACAATGAGCAGTTCTTC; CDR3aa: CASSFYRDYNEQFF; j_gene: TRBJ2-1; abundance: .; v_gene: TRBV7-9; d_gene: .
CDR3nt: TGTGCCAGCAGTTGGGACAGAAATTCACCCCTCCACTTT; CDR3aa: CASSWDRNSPLHF; j_gene: TRBJ1-6; abundance: .; v_gene: TRBV27; d_gene: TRBD1
CDR3nt: TGTGCCAGCAGTTACGGACGGCGCTCTGGAAACACCATATATTTT; CDR3aa: CASSYGRRSGNTIYF; j_gene: TRBJ1-3; abundance: .; v_gene: TRBV6-5; d_gene: .
CDR3nt: TGTGCCAGACGGGAAGAGGGGGCTCAGCCCCAGCATTTT; CDR3aa: CARREEGAQPQHF; j_gene: TRBJ1-5; abundance: .; v_gene: TRBV6-4; d_gene: TRBD1
CDR3nt: TGCGCCAGCAGCCAAGCGTATACGTATGGCTACACCTTC; CDR3aa: CASSQAYTYGYTF; j_gene: TRBJ1-2; abundance: .; v_gene: TRBV4-1; d_gene: .
CDR3nt: TGTGCCAGCAGCCCGCTAGCGAGCACAGATACGCAGTATTTT; CDR3aa: CASSPLASTDTQYF; j_gene: TRBJ2-3; abundance: .; v_gene: TRBV6-5; d_gene: .
CDR3nt: TGTGCCAGCAGCCCTCGGGCAGGAGGCCAGGGGACTGGAAACACCATATATTTT; CDR3aa: CASSPRAGGQGTGNTIYF; j_gene: TRBJ1-3; abundance: .; v_gene: TRBV4-2; d_gene: .
CDR3nt: TGTGCCAGCAGCTACTTACAGGGAAGCTCCTACGAGCAGTACTTC; CDR3aa: CASSYLQGSSYEQYF; j_gene: TRBJ2-7; abundance: .; v_gene: TRBV7-9; d_gene: .
CDR3nt: TGTGCCAGCAGCTTAGAAGTTTCTGGTGAAAAACTGTTTTTT; CDR3aa: CASSLEVSGEKLFF; j_gene: TRBJ1-4; abundance: .; v_gene: TRBV7-9; d_gene: .
CDR3nt: TGTGCCAGCAGGGGAGGGGCTAGGGGAAACACCATATATTTT; CDR3aa: CASRGGARGNTIYF; j_gene: TRBJ1-3; abundance: .; v_gene: TRBV5-5; d_gene: .
CDR3nt: TGTGCCAGCAGCTTAGAGAGCGGGAACACTGAAGCTTTCTTT; CDR3aa: CASSLESGNTEAFF; j_gene: TRBJ1-1; abundance: .; v_gene: TRBV7-2; d_gene: .
CDR3nt: TGTGCCAGCAGCGCCCTCGCCTATGGCTACACCTTC; CDR3aa: CASSALAYGYTF; j_gene: TRBJ1-2; abundance: .; v_gene: TRBV6-2/TRBV6-3; d_gene: .
CDR3nt: TGTGCCAGTAGTAGGACGGGACAGGGGCCCTACGAGCAGTACTTC; CDR3aa: CASSRTGQGPYEQYF; j_gene: TRBJ2-7; abundance: .; v_gene: TRBV19; d_gene: TRBD1
CDR3nt: TGTGCCAGCAGCTTAGTTGGTCCCAATGGGGTGAACACCGGGGAGCTGTTTTTT; CDR3aa: CASSLVGPNGVNTGELFF; j_gene: TRBJ2-2; abundance: .; v_gene: TRBV7-8; d_gene: .
CDR3nt: TGTGCCAGCAGCTTAGATGGCAGGGACTATGGCTACACCTTC; CDR3aa: CASSLDGRDYGYTF; j_gene: TRBJ1-2; abundance: .; v_gene: TRBV11-2; d_gene: .
CDR3nt: TGTGCCAGCAGCCGGACTAGCGGCACCGGGGAGCTGTTTTTT; CDR3aa: CASSRTSGTGELFF; j_gene: TRBJ2-2; abundance: .; v_gene: TRBV4-2; d_gene: TRBD2
CDR3nt: TGCAGCGTTGAATTCGGGGGCCCAGGGCAGCCCCAGCATTTT; CDR3aa: CSVEFGGPGQPQHF; j_gene: TRBJ1-5; abundance: .; v_gene: TRBV29-1; d_gene: .
CDR3nt: TGTGCCAGCAGCCACCAAGCTAGCGCCAATGAGCAGTTCTTC; CDR3aa: CASSHQASANEQFF; j_gene: TRBJ2-1; abundance: .; v_gene: TRBV11-3; d_gene: .
CDR3nt: TGTGCCAGCAGTGACGGCCTAATAGGAGGCTACACCTTC; CDR3aa: CASSDGLIGGYTF; j_gene: TRBJ1-2; abundance: .; v_gene: TRBV6-4; d_gene: .
CDR3nt: TGTGCCAGCAGCCCACGACAGGATTTTAACTATGGCTACACCTTC; CDR3aa: CASSPRQDFNYGYTF; j_gene: TRBJ1-2; abundance: few; v_gene: TRBV7-8; d_gene: .
CDR3nt: TGTGCCAGCAGGGGGTCCTTAGCTTTCTTT; CDR3aa: CASRGSLAFF; j_gene: TRBJ1-1; abundance: .; v_gene: TRBV12-3/TRBV12-4; d_gene: .
CDR3nt: TGTGCCAGCAGTTTAGCCCTTACAGGGAACTATGGCTACACCTTC; CDR3aa: CASSLALTGNYGYTF; j_gene: TRBJ1-2; abundance: .; v_gene: TRBV28; d_gene: .
CDR3nt: TGTGCCAGCAGCTTTTGGACAGAGAACACTGAAGCTTTCTTT; CDR3aa: CASSFWTENTEAFF; j_gene: TRBJ1-1; abundance: .; v_gene: TRBV13; d_gene: .
CDR3nt: TGTGCCTGGACAATGGACAGAGCCTACTCTGGAAACACCATATATTTT; CDR3aa: CAWTMDRAYSGNTIYF; j_gene: TRBJ1-3; abundance: .; v_gene: TRBV30; d_gene: .
CDR3nt: TGTGCCAGCAGCTCCGGGGATATAGGCTACACCTTC; CDR3aa: CASSSGDIGYTF; j_gene: TRBJ1-2; abundance: .; v_gene: TRBV11-2; d_gene: .
CDR3nt: TGTGCTAGCAGCCCAGCGGGACGGACGGTGTACAATGAGCAGTTCTTC; CDR3aa: CASSPAGRTVYNEQFF; j_gene: TRBJ2-1; abundance: .; v_gene: TRBV7-7; d_gene: TRBD2